These 25 T cell receptor beta chains share one sample of origin, sequenced in a study of blood T cell repertoires in COVID-19. TCRdb's copy holds only in-frame clones and misses some; the assay was immunoSEQ multiplex PCR. The repertoire has some 220,000 clones, approximately 80% of them found once; the top ten carry 15% to 20%. The sample taken for sequencing was peripheral blood. The receptors were gathered from an elderly woman with active or convalescent COVID-19.

The chain carries TRBV11-3 and TRBJ2-1; D uncertain. Trimming removed 1 base from V and 0 bases from J, with 7 bases in between. Germline CDR1 reads SGHNT; CDR2 reads YENEEA. The CDR3 length is 15 residues. CDR3 DNA: TGTGCCAGCAGCTTAGTCCGTTTCTCCTACAATGAGCAGTTCTTC. This gives the protein CASSLVRFSYNEQFF.

The chain uses TRBV7-2 and TRBJ1-5, with D unclear. This CDR3 has 17 amino acids. CDR1 SGHTA and CDR2 FQGNSA come from the germline V gene. Trimming removed 1 base from V and 1 base from J, with 14 bases in between. CDR3 loop: CASSLVGQRLSNQPQHF. The CDR3 DNA sequence: TGTGCCAGCAGCTTAGTTGGTCAGCGACTGAGCAATCAGCCCCAGCATTTT.

The chain couples TRBV18 to TRBJ2-3; no clear D gene. Germline-derived CDR1 and CDR2 are KGHSH and LQKENI. The CDR3 extends over 12 amino acids. Trimming removed 6 bases from V and 5 bases from J, with 9 bases in between. Here the CDR3 DNA reads TGTGCCAGCTCTGCCCGCGAAGATACGCAGTATTTT. Residues: CASSAREDTQYF.

This clone came up once. The chain combines TRBV5-1 with TRBJ2-3, with 11 bases fitting TRBD2. Trimming at V came to 0 bases and at J to 5 bases, leaving 8 bases not matched to a gene. The V gene's germline CDR1 is SGHRS and CDR2 YFSETQ. CDR3 size: 17 residues. The CDR3, as DNA: TGCGCCAGCAGCTTGGCCTTTACTAGCGGGGGTGTAGATACGCAGTATTTT. Amino acid sequence: CASSLAFTSGGVDTQYF.

The J gene is TRBJ1-2, the V gene TRBV5-6; maybe TRBD1 (6 bases). The CDR3 sequence is 13 residues long. Germline CDR1 SGHDT, CDR2 YYEEEE. Trimming removed 2 bases from V and 5 bases from J, with 10 bases in between. CDR3 sequence (DNA): TGTGCCAGCAGCTTTACAGGGCCATATGGCTACACCTTC. It yields the protein CASSFTGPYGYTF.

This rearrangement joins TRBV12-5 to TRBJ2-5, with 9 bases identical to TRBD1. V trimming: 3 bases; J trimming: 4 bases; junction bases outside the gene matches: 9. This CDR3 spans 16 amino acids. The germline CDR1 and CDR2 sequences are LGHNT and FRNRAP. CDR3 protein: CASGLHLTGGSETQYF. The CDR3 nucleotides are TGTGCTAGTGGTTTACATCTCACAGGGGGCTCAGAGACCCAGTACTTC.

V usage is TRBV2 and J usage is TRBJ1-6, with D maybe TRBD1 (5 bases). Germline CDR1 SNHLY, CDR2 FYNNEI. Trimming cost V 8 bases and J 10 bases, with 18 bases left between them. The CDR3 contains 14 residues. The CDR3 here is CASAFSGGRSPLHF. The DNA for the CDR3 is TGTGCCAGCGCCTTCTCGGGGGGACGATCACCCCTCCACTTT.

The gene calls are TRBV18 and TRBJ2-4; D ambiguous. The CDR3 loop spans 14 amino acids. Germline V CDR1 and CDR2: KGHSH, LQKENI. V lost 3 bases and J 0 bases, leaving 6 bases between the germline ends. CDR3 nucleotide sequence: TGTGCCAGCTCACCGGCCGTAGCCAAAAACATTCAGTACTTC. Translation: CASSPAVAKNIQYF. Combining the CDR3 with reference TRBV18 and TRBJ2-4 gives the whole variable domain NAGVMQNPRHLVRRRGQEARLRCSPMKGHSHVYWYRQLPEEGLKFMVYLQKENIIDESGMPKERFSAEFPKEGPSILRIQQVVRGDSAAYFCASSPAVAKNIQYFGAGTRLSVL.

The chain uses TRBV7-2 and TRBJ2-7, with 11 bases that match TRBD2. The V gene's germline CDR1 is SGHTA and CDR2 FQGNSA. J was trimmed by 8 bases and V by 1 base; bases with no gene match: 7. The CDR3 is made up of 15 amino acids. The CDR3 DNA reads TGTGCCAGCAGCTTAGATGGTAGCGGGGGGGGTAAGCAGTACTTC. It codes for CASSLDGSGGGKQYF.

The chain carries TRBV4-2 and TRBJ2-7; 9 bases are shared with TRBD1. This CDR3 contains 14 residues. After removal of 3 bases from V and 2 bases from J, the junction contained 2 bases not matched to a gene. The germline V gene encodes CDR1 LGHNA and CDR2 YNFKEQ. In nucleotides, the CDR3 is TGTGCCAGCAGCCAGGGGGACAGGGCCTACGAGCAGTACTTC. It is translated as CASSQGDRAYEQYF.

This chain joins TRBV5-1 and TRBJ2-5, with 11 bases identical to TRBD2. V shed 0 bases and J 0 bases; nucleotides not matched to a gene: 7. The germline V gene has CDR1 SGHRS and CDR2 YFSETQ. This CDR3 contains 18 residues. CDR3 coding DNA: TGCGCCAGCAGCTTGGAGGCTAGCGGGGGGCCCGACCAAGAGACCCAGTACTTC. This codes for CASSLEASGGPDQETQYF.

The chain uses TRBV14 and TRBJ1-1, with D possibly matching TRBD1 (6 bases). Trimming stripped 4 bases from V and 7 bases from J, with 16 bases between. Germline assignment: CDR1 SGHDN and CDR2 FVKESK. This CDR3 contains 14 residues. CDR3 sequence: CASSPIRGAGEAFF. CDR3 nucleotide sequence: TGTGCCAGCAGCCCTATTCGGGGGGCGGGTGAAGCTTTCTTT.

The V call is TRBV6-5, the J call TRBJ1-2; D ambiguous. The V and J ends lost 5 bases and 5 bases respectively, with 12 bases between them. The germline gives CDR1 MNHEY, CDR2 SVGAGI. This CDR3 comprises 13 residues. Here the CDR3 reads CASSSRTLYGYTF. The CDR3 bases are TGTGCCAGCAGTAGTAGAACACTATATGGCTACACCTTC.

This clone has a single count. This chain connects TRBV6-4 to TRBJ1-6; possibly TRBD1 for D (5 bases). CDR1 is MRHNA and CDR2 is SNTAGT in the germline V gene. This CDR3 comprises 14 residues. V shed 4 bases and J shed 4 bases, with 8 bases lying between them. In DNA, the CDR3 is TGTGCCAGCAGTGCAGGGAAATATAATTCACCCCTCCACTTT. Residues: CASSAGKYNSPLHF.

The chain couples TRBV28 to TRBJ2-1; 16 nucleotides agree with TRBD2. CDR1 and CDR2 (germline): MDHEN, SYDVKM. This CDR3 comprises 16 residues. V trimming: 10 bases; J trimming: 4 bases; junction bases outside the gene matches: 7. The CDR3 nucleotides read TGTGCCACCAAGGGGACTAGCGGGGGGGTTTACAATGAGCAGTTCTTC. Encoded protein: CATKGTSGGVYNEQFF. Together with reference TRBV28 and TRBJ2-1, the CDR3 gives the full variable domain: DVKVTQSSRYLVKRTGEKVFLECVQDMDHENMFWYRQDPGLGLRLIYFSYDVKMKEKGDIPEGYSVSREKKERFSLILESASTNQTSMYLCATKGTSGGVYNEQFFGPGTRLTVL.

V gene TRBV29-1 combines with J gene TRBJ1-2; TRBD1 matches 7 bases. This CDR3 region has 12 residues. V trimming: 6 bases; J trimming: 6 bases; junction bases outside the gene matches: 7. Germline V gene sequence: CDR1 SQVTM, CDR2 ANQGSEA. This chain's CDR3 is CSVQQGRDGYTF. In DNA form, the CDR3 reads TGCAGCGTCCAACAGGGGAGAGATGGCTACACCTTC. The whole variable domain, filled in from reference TRBV29-1 and TRBJ1-2, reads SAVISQKPSRDICQRGTSLTIQCQVDSQVTMMFWYRQQPGQSLTLIATANQGSEATYESGFVIDKFPISRPNLTFSTLTVSNMSPEDSSIYLCSVQQGRDGYTFGSGTRLTVV.

The chain employs TRBV7-9 and TRBJ1-3, with TRBD1 matching over 7 bases. V lost 4 bases, J lost 0 bases, and 9 bases stayed unmatched. The CDR3 covers 17 residues. Germline V gene sequence: CDR1 SEHNR, CDR2 FQNEAQ (reference sequence). The CDR3 region is CASSSTRTGRSGNTIYF. The CDR3 DNA reads as TGTGCCAGCAGCTCTACCCGGACAGGCCGCTCTGGAAACACCATATATTTT.

The V and J genes are TRBV3-1 (or the pseudogene TRBV3-2) and TRBJ2-5; 8 bases fit TRBD1. Germline loops: CDR1 LGHDT, CDR2 YNNKEL (reference sequence). V lost 2 bases to trimming and J lost 0 bases; unmatched junction nucleotides: 5. The CDR3 has 16 amino acids. CDR3 nucleotides: TGTGCCAGCAGCCAAAGATCCAGGGGGCACCAAGAGACCCAGTACTTC. This gives the protein CASSQRSRGHQETQYF.

The V gene is TRBV18, the J gene TRBJ1-1; the match to TRBD1 covers 10 bases. Germline CDR1 KGHSH, CDR2 LQKENI. There are 14 residues in the CDR3. With 5 bases clipped from V and 6 bases from J, the junction kept 6 bases outside the gene matches. The CDR3, as DNA: TGTGCCAGCTCAATCGACAGGGGGCACGCTGAAGCTTTCTTT. Amino acids: CASSIDRGHAEAFF.

The V gene is TRBV19, the J gene TRBJ2-7; D possibly corresponds to TRBD1 (7 bases). Trimming took 0 bases from V and 5 from J, leaving 14 bases between them. Germline values: CDR1 LNHDA, CDR2 SQIVND (reference sequence). This CDR3 comprises 15 residues. The CDR3 reads CASSIDPTGRHEQYF. CDR3 DNA: TGTGCCAGTAGTATAGACCCGACAGGGAGGCACGAGCAGTACTTC.

The chain recombines TRBV3-1 (or the pseudogene TRBV3-2) with TRBJ2-7, with a tentative D call TRBD1 (7 bases). The length of the CDR3 is 14 residues. The V gene lost 3 bases and the J gene lost 9 bases, with 18 bases spanning the gap. Per the germline V gene, CDR1 is LGHDT and CDR2 is YNNKEL (reference sequence). CDR3: CASSHPGGQRPQYF. DNA of the CDR3: TGTGCCAGCAGCCACCCCGGGGGACAGAGGCCGCAGTACTTC.

This clone was found a few times. J is TRBJ1-2 and V is TRBV29-1; 10 nucleotides match TRBD1. V lost 7 bases and J lost 7; bases outside the gene matches: 12. This CDR3 contains 14 residues. The germline CDR1 and CDR2 sequences are SQVTM and ANQGSEA. The CDR3 spells CSAGETGGLGGYTF. The DNA of the CDR3 is TGCAGCGCCGGAGAGACAGGGGGCTTGGGTGGCTACACCTTC.

The CDR3, as DNA: TGTGCCAGTACCGCGGACAGGGGGAGTGTGAACTATGGCTACACCTTC. Amino acid sequence: CASTADRGSVNYGYTF. The chain links TRBV19 to TRBJ1-2; 10 bases are a match to TRBD1. Germline loops: CDR1 LNHDA, CDR2 SQIVND (reference sequence). The V and J ends lost 7 bases and 2 bases, in that order; junction bases with no gene match: 10. The CDR3 covers 16 residues.

The chain carries TRBV12-5 and TRBJ2-2, with D perhaps matching TRBD2 (6 bases). V lost 6 bases, J lost 1 base, and 18 bases lay in between. CDR1 and CDR2 (germline): LGHNT, FRNRAP. The CDR3 runs to 17 residues. The CDR3 region has the DNA TGTGCTAGTGGCCCTGGGACTGACACATGGAACACCGGGGAGCTGTTTTTT. Translating it yields CASGPGTDTWNTGELFF. Together with reference TRBV12-5 and TRBJ2-2, the CDR3 gives the full variable domain: DARVTQTPRHKVTEMGQEVTMRCQPILGHNTVFWYRQTMMQGLELLAYFRNRAPLDDSGMPKDRFSAEMPDATLATLKIQPSEPRDSAVYFCASGPGTDTWNTGELFFGEGSRLTVL.

The chain combines TRBV7-2 with TRBJ2-7; TRBD1 agrees at 9 bases. Germline CDR1 SGHTA, CDR2 FQGNSA. V trimming: 5 bases; J trimming: 6 bases; junction bases outside the gene matches: 11. The length of the CDR3 is 15 residues. Here the CDR3 DNA reads TGTGCCAGCAGCCCCCCGGGACAGGGAATTTTCGAGCAGTACTTC. Protein sequence: CASSPPGQGIFEQYF.